What follows describes a single TCR beta chain. The V gene's germline CDR1 is SGHRS and CDR2 YFSETQ. The length of the CDR3 is 15 residues. V shed 3 bases, J shed 6 bases, and the junction held 4 bases outside the gene matches. The sample originates from a study of blood T cell repertoires in COVID-19. Overall study context: The study drew acute and convalescent COVID-19 samples from the United States, Italy and Spain. Sources were T cells, B-cell-depleted T cells, or PBMCs; the material itself was cDNA or gDNA.

Original processing notes: Amplification from reference gene primers served as the basis for estimated nucleated cell counts. TCRdb keeps only in-frame clones here, not all; method: immunoSEQ multiplex PCR. The V and J calls and clone size come from that table; D and trimming were worked out from the DNA. Of roughly 120,000 clones listed, around 85% were seen once; the top ten hold roughly 1.6%. The chain uses TRBV5-1 and TRBJ2-1; 12 positions match TRBD2. This clonotype was obtained from a man aged 50 or older with acute or convalescent COVID-19. Sequencing was performed on peripheral blood. The CDR3: CASSSGTSGSNEQFF. In DNA form, the CDR3 reads TGCGCCAGCAGCTCCGGGACTAGCGGGTCCAATGAGCAGTTCTTC.